This TCR beta chain was documented in a study of blood T cell repertoires in COVID-19. The germline gives CDR1 LGHDT, CDR2 YNNKEL (reference sequence). The CDR3 runs 14 residues. V lost 6 bases to trimming and J lost 3 bases; unmatched junction nucleotides: 4. In the original analysis: For nucleated cells, counts were estimated from reference gene primer amplification. Profiled with immunoSEQ multiplex PCR; TCRdb holds only in-frame clones, not every one. The D gene and trimming were derived from the DNA, and the V and J assignments and clone size from that table. Of some 120,000 clones in the sample, over 75% were seen once.

This sequence originates from a man between 60 and 70 years old with acute or convalescent COVID-19. The source material was peripheral blood. The chain links TRBV3-1 (or the pseudogene TRBV3-2) to TRBJ2-7, with TRBD1 matching over 11 bases. The CDR3 DNA sequence: TGTGCCAGCAGGAGGGGACAGGGGGGCTACGAGCAGTACTTC. Translation: CASRRGQGGYEQYF.